Presented here are 18 T cell receptor beta chains from one specimen sequenced in a study of T cell repertoires in cytomegalovirus infection. TCRdb re-called the reads through MiXCR, storing one row per CDR3 protein. This sample has 60,000 to 75,000 distinct CDR3 sequences, with just under 4% found just once. Sequenced: PBMCs. The origin of the receptors is a human donor in good health (CMV status not recorded). Some clones in this sample may be carry-over from other donors' samples.

In this sample, this clonotype turned up many times. This rearrangement joins TRBV7-2 to TRBJ1-1; the match to TRBD1 covers 7 bases. CDR3 length: 14 amino acids. Per the germline V gene, CDR1 is SGHTA and CDR2 is FQGNSA. The ends lost 4 bases at V and 2 bases at J; junction bases unmatched: 4. CDR3 bases: TGTGCCAGCAGCTCCAGGGGGTTTAACACTGAAGCTTTCTTT. Residues: CASSSRGFNTEAFF.

This clonotype appeared many times. This sequence joins TRBV19 and TRBJ1-3; D not resolved. V was trimmed by 4 bases and J by 4 bases, leaving 14 bases between them. CDR1 LNHDA and CDR2 SQIVND come from the germline V gene (reference sequence). This CDR3 has 15 amino acids. Written as DNA, the CDR3 is TGTGCCAGTAGTAGTACAGCGTTTTCCGGAAACACCATATATTTT. Amino acid sequence: CASSSTAFSGNTIYF.

This clonotype came up many times. V gene TRBV27 combines with J gene TRBJ1-1; D not resolved. Trimming took off 6 bases at V and 3 bases at J, with 11 bases between the two ends. The CDR3 has 13 amino acids. Germline values: CDR1 MNHEY, CDR2 SMNVEV (reference sequence). CDR3 loop: CASSRVGDTEAFF. The CDR3 DNA reads as TGTGCCAGCAGCCGGGTCGGGGACACTGAAGCTTTCTTT.

This clonotype was counted at least ten times. This chain connects TRBV12-3 or TRBV12-4 to TRBJ2-1; possible D gene TRBD2, 5 bases. This CDR3 has 13 amino acids. The V end lost 3 bases, the J end lost 9 bases, and 12 bases lay between the germline ends. CDR3 amino acids: CASSFLAQLEQFF. In nucleotides, the CDR3 is TGTGCCAGCAGTTTCCTAGCCCAGCTTGAGCAGTTCTTC.

This clonotype has ten or more counts. The rearrangement links TRBV7-2 to TRBJ1-4, with 7 bases matching TRBD1. V trimming: 8 bases; J trimming: 7 bases; junction bases outside the gene matches: 10. Germline loops: CDR1 SGHTA, CDR2 FQGNSA. The CDR3 runs 14 residues. The CDR3 DNA sequence: TGTGCCAGCGGGGCACAGGGGTTCGGTGAAAAACTGTTTTTT. Protein product: CASGAQGFGEKLFF.

This clonotype was detected ten times or more. This sequence joins TRBV6-2 or TRBV6-3 and TRBJ2-1; TRBD2 aligns across 13 bases. V shed 5 bases and J 12 bases; nucleotides not matched to a gene: 10. CDR3 length: 15 residues. CDR1 and CDR2 (germline): MNHEY, SVGEGT. CDR3 nucleotide sequence: TGTGCCAGCAGTGACCGGACTAGCGGGAGAGTCTGGCAGTTCTTC. Translated, it gives CASSDRTSGRVWQFF.

There are many counts of this clonotype. V is TRBV6-8 and J is TRBJ2-7; 13 bases fit TRBD2. The V segment lost 6 bases and the J segment 10 bases; nucleotides outside the gene matches: 6. CDR1 MNHGY and CDR2 SAAAGT come from the germline V gene. The CDR3 extends over 13 amino acids. The CDR3 region is CASRAGLAGVQYF. CDR3 bases: TGTGCCAGCAGGGCAGGACTAGCGGGAGTACAGTACTTC.

Concerning this clonotype itself: A much larger clone is a single base away; this may be a read error. It is likely a read error, because the conserved phenylalanine at the end of the CDR3 is missing. V is TRBV12-3 or TRBV12-4 and J is TRBJ2-7, with D perhaps matching TRBD1 (6 bases). Trimming removed 3 bases at V and 3 bases at J, with 21 bases between. This CDR3 is built from 17 residues. The CDR3 DNA reads as TGTGCCAGCAGTTTTTCGGGCCTAAGGACAGATTTCTACGAGCAGTACTAC. Translation: CASSFSGLRTDFYEQYY.

This clonotype was seen many times. The chain couples TRBV14 to TRBJ2-7; D uncertain. The V end was cut by 1 base, the J end by 7 bases, with 11 bases between. The CDR3 has 13 residues. Looked up from germline, CDR1 is SGHDN and CDR2 is FVKESK. CDR3 sequence reads: CASSQAPGREQYF. The CDR3 DNA sequence: TGTGCCAGCAGCCAAGCCCCAGGCCGAGAGCAGTACTTC.

This clonotype came up many times. V usage is TRBV6-5 and J usage is TRBJ2-7; D perhaps matches TRBD1 (7 bases). Germline V gives CDR1 MNHEY, CDR2 SVGAGI. CDR3 length: 14 amino acids. Trimming removed 5 bases from V and 6 bases from J, with 17 bases in between. CDR3 protein: CASSTPGGKREQYF. In nucleotides, the CDR3 is TGTGCCAGCAGTACCCCAGGGGGGAAGCGCGAGCAGTACTTC.

This clonotype showed up many times. The chain links TRBV29-1 to TRBJ1-4; TRBD1 agrees at 7 bases. V lost 7 bases, J lost 4 bases, and 3 bases stayed unmatched. The CDR3 has 12 residues. Looked up from germline, CDR1 is SQVTM and CDR2 is ANQGSEA. CDR3 residues: CSGRDSNEKLFF. The CDR3 DNA reads TGCAGCGGGCGGGACAGTAATGAAAAACTGTTTTTT.

This clonotype was seen ten or more times. The chain combines TRBV12-3 or TRBV12-4 with TRBJ1-1, with TRBD1 matching over 7 bases. V shed 7 bases and J 0 bases; nucleotides not matched to a gene: 5. This CDR3 comprises 14 residues. The CDR3 protein is CASIAGGLNTEAFF. The CDR3 coding sequence is TGTGCCAGCATCGCAGGGGGATTGAACACTGAAGCTTTCTTT.

This clonotype was observed many times. This CDR3 reads CASSPDSEKLFF. In DNA form, the CDR3 reads TGTGCCAGCAGCCCGGACTCGGAAAAACTGTTTTTT. The gene calls are TRBV7-6 and TRBJ1-4; D is unresolved. CDR1 is SGHVS and CDR2 is FNYEAQ in the germline V gene. This CDR3 is 12 amino acids long. V was shortened by 5 bases and J by 8 bases, with 9 bases between the two germline ends.

In this sample, this clonotype turned up many times. This chain connects TRBV7-2 to TRBJ2-1, with a possible D match to TRBD2 (5 bases). With 3 bases removed from V and 7 bases from J, the gap between germline ends came to 10 bases. There are 13 residues in the CDR3. Germline V gene data show CDR1 as SGHTA and CDR2 as FQGNSA. The CDR3 here is CASSLRLSNEQFF. For the CDR3, the DNA is TGTGCCAGCAGCTTGCGACTATCTAATGAGCAGTTCTTC. The full variable domain, with the rest looked up from reference TRBV7-2 and TRBJ2-1, is GAGVSQSPSNKVTEKGKDVELRCDPISGHTALYWYRQSLGQGLEFLIYFQGNSAPDKSGLPSDRFSAERTGGSVSTLTIQRTQQEDSAVYLCASSLRLSNEQFFGPGTRLTVL.

This clonotype was observed at least ten times. The chain links TRBV7-8 to TRBJ1-1; D remains ambiguous. V was cut by 0 bases and J by 0 bases, with 14 bases left in between. Germline values: CDR1 SGHVS, CDR2 FQNEAQ. The CDR3 extends over 17 amino acids. The CDR3 nucleotides read TGTGCCAGCAGCTTAGCGGCACTTTACCCCCTGAACACTGAAGCTTTCTTT. This sequence encodes CASSLAALYPLNTEAFF.

The V gene is TRBV20-1, the J gene TRBJ1-2; D gene ambiguous. Germline V gene sequence: CDR1 DFQATT, CDR2 SNEGSKA (reference sequence). The CDR3 spans 14 residues. V lost 0 bases and J lost 8, with 16 bases in between. The CDR3 is CSARDDTASRGYTF. DNA for the CDR3: TGCAGTGCTAGAGATGACACAGCGTCCCGGGGCTACACCTTC.

This clonotype was seen at least ten times. J is TRBJ2-5 and V is TRBV5-4, with D perhaps matching TRBD1 (6 bases). The CDR3 is 16 residues long. Looked up from germline, CDR1 is SGHNT and CDR2 is YYREEE (reference sequence). V was cut by 0 bases and J by 1 base, with 13 bases left in between. The CDR3 region is CASSLGSGAAQETQYF. The DNA of the CDR3 is TGTGCCAGCAGCTTGGGGTCAGGGGCAGCCCAAGAGACCCAGTACTTC.

This clonotype was seen ten or more times. The chain uses TRBV7-2 and TRBJ2-4; D is tentatively TRBD1 or TRBD2 (5 bases each). The CDR3 length is 18 residues. V dropped 4 bases and J dropped 0 bases, with 19 bases sitting between them. CDR1 SGHTA and CDR2 FQGNSA come from the germline V gene. DNA for the CDR3: TGTGCCAGCAGCTCTACCGGGGCTACAATCATAGCCAAAAACATTCAGTACTTC. Protein: CASSSTGATIIAKNIQYF.